Listed below are T cell receptor beta chains from one sample, sequenced in a study of T cells in Graves' hyperthyroidism and ophthalmopathy. In TCRdb, the multiplex PCR reads were re-called with MiXCR into one record per CDR3 protein. The table includes 400,000 to 600,000 distinct CDR3 sequences, 20% to 25% detected once. Material: blood. These receptor sequences come from a man between 18 and 35 years old with Graves' hyperthyroidism. CDR3s include the opening cysteine and the closing phenylalanine or tryptophan. A D gene is named only where the DNA matches it firmly. Size tells how often a clone was seen (once, few, many) or the class of an expanded clone, and some rows leave it out.

NA	TRBV3-1	TRBJ1-1	many	15	CASSQHMQKNTEAFF	TGTGCCAGCAGCCAACATATGCAGAAGAACACTGAAGCTTTCTTT
NA	TRBV9	TRBJ1-1	many	16	CASSSPEGTLDPEAFF	TGTGCCAGCAGCTCCCCCGAAGGGACCTTGGACCCTGAAGCTTTCTTT
NA	TRBV12-3/TRBV12-4	TRBJ1-2	many	14	CASSFQGSGYGYTF	TGTGCCAGCAGTTTTCAGGGTTCGGGCTATGGCTACACCTTC
TRBD1	TRBV12-3/TRBV12-4	TRBJ2-7	few	15	CASSSPPDRPYEQYF	TGTGCCAGCAGTTCCCCCCCGGACAGGCCCTACGAGCAGTACTTC
TRBD1	TRBV2	TRBJ2-7	many	12	CASSITGGEQYF	TGTGCCAGCAGCATTACAGGGGGCGAGCAGTACTTC
NA	TRBV5-1	TRBJ2-5	many	17	CASSYRGAGPKAKTQYF	TGCGCCAGCAGCTACCGTGGCGCTGGGCCCAAGGCGAAGACCCAGTACTTC
NA	TRBV12-3/TRBV12-4	TRBJ1-5	many	15	CARKDRGPDNQPQHF	TGTGCCAGAAAAGATCGGGGCCCTGACAATCAGCCCCAGCATTTT
TRBD1	TRBV6-5	TRBJ2-7	many	12	CATFRQGDEQYF	TGTGCCACGTTCCGCCAGGGGGACGAGCAGTACTTC
NA	TRBV20-1	TRBJ2-3	many	15	CSASYAGRGTDTQYF	TGCAGTGCTAGTTATGCAGGCAGGGGAACAGATACGCAGTATTTT
NA	TRBV12-5	TRBJ2-7	NA	15	CASAQIGGAGGEQYF	TGTGCTAGTGCGCAAATTGGGGGAGCTGGTGGGGAGCAGTACTTC
TRBD1	TRBV12-3/TRBV12-4	TRBJ1-1	many	16	CASSLSARGPYTEAFF	TGTGCCAGCAGTTTATCCGCCAGGGGGCCGTACACTGAAGCTTTCTTT
TRBD1	TRBV4-1	TRBJ1-1	many	13	CASSRTGDTEAFF	TGTGCCAGCAGCCGGACAGGGGACACTGAAGCTTTCTTT
NA	TRBV15	TRBJ2-2	many	17	CATSRARRAGNTGELFF	TGTGCCACCAGCAGAGCCAGGCGAGCAGGGAACACCGGGGAGCTGTTTTTT
NA	TRBV5-1	TRBJ2-6	many	14	CASSLSTGANVLTF	TGCGCCAGCAGCTTGAGCACCGGGGCCAACGTCCTGACTTTC
TRBD2	TRBV7-8	TRBJ2-7	many	15	CASSPTSGGWYEQYF	TGTGCCAGCAGCCCTACTAGCGGGGGGTGGTACGAGCAGTACTTC
TRBD1	TRBV5-1	TRBJ1-1	few	14	CASSWTGTNTGAFF	TGCGCCAGCAGCTGGACAGGGACGAACACTGGAGCTTTCTTT
NA	TRBV4-1	TRBJ1-2	many	15	CASSQEILPYYGYTF	TGCGCCAGCAGCCAAGAAATACTCCCCTACTATGGCTACACCTTC
NA	TRBV28	TRBJ1-1	few	13	CASSFAGGAEAFF	TGTGCCAGCAGCTTCGCCGGGGGGGCTGAAGCTTTCTTT
NA	TRBV12-3/TRBV12-4	TRBJ2-7	NA	12	CATATEAYEQYF	TGTGCCACCGCGACTGAAGCCTACGAGCAGTACTTC
NA	TRBV20-1	TRBJ1-2	many	16	CSARDHRVANSYGYTF	TGCAGTGCTAGAGATCATAGAGTAGCGAATAGCTATGGCTACACCTTC
TRBD2	TRBV20-1	TRBJ2-5	many	15	CSARELGLAIETQYF	TGCAGTGCTAGAGAGTTAGGACTAGCGATAGAGACCCAGTACTTC
NA	TRBV12-3/TRBV12-4	TRBJ1-2	few	15	CASSPLRQELYGYTF	TGTGCCAGCAGCCCTCTCCGTCAGGAGTTGTATGGCTACACCTTC
TRBD1	TRBV6-1	TRBJ1-2	many	15	CASSGRDRGFYGYTF	TGTGCCAGCAGTGGACGGGACAGGGGGTTCTATGGCTACACCTTC